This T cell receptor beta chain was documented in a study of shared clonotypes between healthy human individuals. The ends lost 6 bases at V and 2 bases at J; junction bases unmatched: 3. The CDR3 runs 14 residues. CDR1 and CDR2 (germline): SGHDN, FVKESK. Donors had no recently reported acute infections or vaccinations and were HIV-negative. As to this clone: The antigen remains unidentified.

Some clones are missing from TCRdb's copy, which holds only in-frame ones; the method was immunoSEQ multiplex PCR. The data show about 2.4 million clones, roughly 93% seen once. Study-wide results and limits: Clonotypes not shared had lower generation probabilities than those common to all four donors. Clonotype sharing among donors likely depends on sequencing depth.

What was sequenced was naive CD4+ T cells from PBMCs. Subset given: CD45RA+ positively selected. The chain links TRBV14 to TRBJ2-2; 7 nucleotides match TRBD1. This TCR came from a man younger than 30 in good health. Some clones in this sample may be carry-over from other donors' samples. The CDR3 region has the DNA TGTGCCAGCAGAAGGACAGGTAACACCGGGGAGCTGTTTTTT. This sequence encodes CASRRTGNTGELFF.